This TCR beta chain originates from a study of CXCR3-negative and CXCR3-positive naive CD8 T cells (dated 2019 in TCRdb). In terms of the full investigation: In total, 130 million to 150 million TRB reads were obtained, which works out to roughly 1.5 +/- 0.3 million reads per library. Diversity and physicochemical repertoire analyses were performed on about eleven donors pooled from two independent experiments. For the TRBV-TRBJ cluster analysis, the naive subsets came from roughly 5 donors, while the memory cells came from 3 donors.

Concerning this clonotype itself: The antigen it binds to is not known.

Paper-wide results and their limitations: Comparably high repertoire diversity was found in both naive subsets, whereas much lower repertoire diversity was found in memory CD8+ T cells. Because surface CD5, which is linked to self-reactivity in mice, was comparable between the naive subsets, TCR interaction strength was also inferred from TRB CDR3 physicochemical properties. TRB CDR3s from CXCR3-positive naive cells showed higher hydrophobicity (lower Kidera factor 4), lower energy, and higher strength and volume indices than CXCR3-negative naive cells. Because CXCR3 expression was partially decreased after cryopreservation, freshly isolated PBMCs were used for most assays. Within the same donor, TRBV-TRBJ usage looked similar between naive CXCR3-negative and CXCR3-positive cells, but memory cells had distinct patterns.

The germline V gene (reference sequence) sets CDR1 to WNHNN and CDR2 to SYGVQD. The CDR3 sequence holds 13 residues, the cysteine and phenylalanine included. The entry carries no DNA sequence. For each CD8+ T cell subset, flow sorting was done in triplicate, and 250,000 to 300,000 cells per subset went directly into RLT lysis buffer. To exclude memory contaminants, naive CD8+ T cells were stringently defined as CD45RO-CCR7+CD27+CD95-. Peripheral blood mononuclear cells were isolated from buffy coats by standard density gradient centrifugation. A FACSAria III was used to flow-sort naive CD8+ T cells into CXCR3-negative and CXCR3-positive populations. Total RNA was extracted from sorted cells with an RNeasy Mini Kit. Sequencing took place on a NextSeq 550. The Human TCR Profiling Kit (MiLaboratory) was used to prepare UMI-labeled 5' RACE TRB cDNA libraries. cDNA synthesis used the entire amount of extracted RNA, and PCR amplification then used the entire amount of cDNA produced. Libraries were prepared in parallel with an identical number of PCR cycles. The source study handled its data this way. About 53,000 +/- 9,400 unique UMI-labeled TRB cDNA molecules per library were extracted with MIGEC and MiXCR, with at least two reads per UMI required. On average, each library contained about 40,000 +/- 10,000 functional in-frame TRB CDR3 nucleotide clonotypes without stop codons. Diversity metrics, including normalized Shannon-Wiener and Chao1, were computed in VDJtools after downsampling to 5000 UMI-labeled TRB molecules per sample. For the central five CDR3 residues, VDJtools calculated physicochemical properties weighted by clonotype size, namely interaction energy, strength, volume and Kidera factor 4. TCRdb reprocessed the sequencing reads and holds a single record per CDR3 protein sequence, with no DNA. The V and J calls reflect TCRdb's pipeline rather than the authors' work. The table for this sample shows over 45,000 distinct CDR3 sequences. The ten largest clones capture 0.4% to 0.5% of the sample.

The sequence derives from a human donor in good health. Some clones in this sample may be carry-over from other donors' samples. The sample consisted of naive CXCR3- CD8+ T cells from blood. Per the publication, the cell subset or site label means: CD45RO-CCR7+CD27+CD95- naive CD8+ T cells lacking CXCR3 (TNR3-). The chain uses TRBV10-1 and TRBJ2-5. CDR3 sequence: CASSESIRETQYF.